The 26 T cell receptor beta chains given below trace back to one sample, sequenced in a study of identical twins. A single record per CDR3 protein comes from TCRdb applying MiXCR to the 5' RACE reads. This sample has about 530,000 distinct CDR3 sequences, with 13% to 15% found just once. These data were also filed under a second study, of yellow fever vaccine responses in identical twins.

Input material: CD4+ T cells sorted from blood. These receptors were obtained from a woman in her late teens or twenties in good health.

The J gene is TRBJ2-7, the V gene TRBV7-9; D is uncertain. V dropped 5 bases and J dropped 2 bases, with 10 bases sitting between them. CDR1 and CDR2 from the germline V gene are SEHNR and FQNEAQ (reference sequence). The CDR3 covers 13 residues. The CDR3 is CASSQRTPYEQYF. CDR3 DNA sequence: TGTGCCAGCAGCCAACGGACCCCCTACGAGCAGTACTTC.

This clonotype was detected only a few times. This chain links TRBV6-2 or TRBV6-3 with TRBJ1-1; TRBD1 might be the D (6 bases). This CDR3 contains 14 residues. The V end lost 6 bases, the J end lost 6 bases, and 17 bases lay between the germline ends. Germline CDR1 is MNHEY and CDR2 is SVGEGT. Here the CDR3 reads CASRAGGRVAEAFF. The CDR3 DNA is TGTGCCAGCAGGGCGGGGGGGCGAGTGGCTGAAGCTTTCTTT.

The V call is TRBV24-1, the J call TRBJ2-5; D gene unclear. Trimming removed 6 bases from V and 1 base from J, with 2 bases in between. There are 11 residues in the CDR3. The germline V gene encodes CDR1 KGHDR and CDR2 SFDVKD. The CDR3 protein is CATSFQETQYF. CDR3 nucleotide sequence: TGTGCCACCAGTTTCCAAGAGACCCAGTACTTC.

There are a few counts of this clonotype. The V and J genes are TRBV12-3 or TRBV12-4 and TRBJ2-7; 9 bases are a match to TRBD1. The CDR3 consists of 16 residues. With V trimmed by 4 bases and J by 1 base, 8 bases remained unmatched. In DNA, the CDR3 is TGTGCCAGCAGTTGGCGGGGACAGGGTGGTTCCTACGAGCAGTACTTC. Translated: CASSWRGQGGSYEQYF.

In this sample, this clonotype turned up a few times. V is TRBV20-1 and J is TRBJ2-5; weak D call: TRBD2 (6 bases). Germline V gene data show CDR1 as DFQATT and CDR2 as SNEGSKA (reference sequence). CDR3 length equals 14 residues. CDR3 in amino acids: CSLPLTREPKTQYF. The CDR3 region has the DNA TGCAGCCTACCCCTAACACGGGAGCCGAAGACCCAGTACTTC.

This clonotype was counted only a few times. The chain employs TRBV7-2 and TRBJ2-1; D not resolved. The germline V and J ends were trimmed by 5 bases and 2 bases, with 7 bases remaining between them. Germline values: CDR1 SGHTA, CDR2 FQGNSA. This CDR3 spans 13 amino acids. CDR3 DNA: TGTGCCAGCAGCCCTGGAACCTACAATGAGCAGTTCTTC. Protein product: CASSPGTYNEQFF.

This clonotype was found a few times. The CDR3 spells CASSSSSGIETQYF. Written as DNA, the CDR3 is TGTGCCAGCAGCTCCTCTAGCGGGATTGAGACCCAGTACTTC. This chain connects TRBV7-2 to TRBJ2-5, with TRBD2 matching over 9 bases. CDR1 and CDR2 (germline): SGHTA, FQGNSA. Germline trimming cut 4 bases from V and 5 bases from J; bases unmatched to any gene: 5. The CDR3 has 14 amino acids.

Only a few counts were recorded for this clonotype. The chain joins TRBV14 to TRBJ2-5; 7 nucleotides match TRBD1. The V gene end was trimmed by 8 bases and the J gene end by 5 bases; junction bases not matched to a gene: 8. The germline V gene has CDR1 SGHDN and CDR2 FVKESK. The CDR3 spans 13 residues. CDR3: CASRGTGDETQYF. DNA for the CDR3: TGTGCCAGCCGGGGAACAGGGGATGAGACCCAGTACTTC.

This clonotype was seen only a few times. V and J are TRBV6-6 and TRBJ1-4; 10 nucleotides match TRBD1. The germline V gene encodes CDR1 MNHNY and CDR2 SVGAGI (reference sequence). V gave up 6 bases and J gave up 7 bases; unmatched junction bases: 2. This CDR3 is built from 13 residues. The CDR3 is CASSGQGVEKLFF. In nucleotides, the CDR3 is TGTGCCAGCAGCGGACAGGGGGTTGAAAAACTGTTTTTT.

This clonotype has a handful of counts. The chain joins TRBV20-1 to TRBJ2-7, with TRBD1 matching over 8 bases. The CDR3 consists of 13 residues. CDR1 and CDR2 from the germline V gene are DFQATT and SNEGSKA (reference sequence). V lost 4 bases to trimming and J lost 1 base; unmatched junction nucleotides: 3. The CDR3 DNA reads TGCAGTGCTATAGGACAGGGATCCTACGAGCAGTACTTC. Encoded protein: CSAIGQGSYEQYF.

This clonotype showed up just a few times. The CDR3 spells CASRSHGVAAETQYF. The CDR3, as DNA: TGTGCCAGCAGGTCCCACGGGGTAGCAGCAGAGACCCAGTACTTC. The chain links TRBV12-3 or TRBV12-4 to TRBJ2-5; possible D gene TRBD2, 5 bases. Trimming took off 6 bases at V and 4 bases at J, with 18 bases between the two ends. The CDR3 runs to 15 residues.

In its sample, this clonotype was seen a few times. V usage is TRBV28 and J usage is TRBJ2-1; D possibly corresponds to TRBD2 (6 bases). Trimming shortened V by 5 bases and J by 1 base, and 15 bases separated the two germline ends. CDR1 MDHEN and CDR2 SYDVKM come from the germline V gene. The CDR3 spans 16 residues. CDR3 protein: CASSQAGRPSYNEQFF. The DNA of the CDR3 is TGTGCCAGCAGTCAGGCGGGAAGACCATCCTACAATGAGCAGTTCTTC.

The chain combines TRBV29-1 with TRBJ2-5; D remains unclear. The CDR3 runs to 12 residues. Germline values: CDR1 SQVTM, CDR2 ANQGSEA. V was shortened by 6 bases and J by 2 bases, with 10 bases between the two germline ends. CDR3 DNA: TGCAGCGTGTCGGTCGAACAAGAGACCCAGTACTTC. Its translation: CSVSVEQETQYF.

The J gene is TRBJ2-1, the V gene TRBV20-1; D is perhaps TRBD2 (5 bases). CDR3 length: 12 amino acids. Germline CDR1 and CDR2: DFQATT and SNEGSKA (reference sequence). V lost 1 base and J 6 bases, leaving 7 bases between the germline ends. The CDR3 DNA reads as TGCAGTGCTAGAGCGGGGATCAATGAGCAGTTCTTC. Amino acids: CSARAGINEQFF.

This rearrangement joins TRBV9 to TRBJ1-2; no firm D call. Trimming took off 2 bases at V and 4 bases at J, with 15 bases between the two ends. This CDR3 contains 15 residues. CDR1 and CDR2 from the germline V gene are SGDLS and YYNGEE. The CDR3 DNA follows: TGTGCCAGCAGCGTGACGGGATCGGGCGTCTATGGCTACACCTTC. Protein: CASSVTGSGVYGYTF.

The rearrangement joins TRBV10-3 to TRBJ1-5, with unresolved D. Germline CDR1 is ENHRY and CDR2 is SYGVKD. CDR3 size: 12 residues. V gave up 3 bases and J gave up 3 bases, with 3 bases separating them. CDR3 residues: CAISDFNQPQHF. CDR3 nucleotide sequence: TGTGCCATCAGTGACTTCAATCAGCCCCAGCATTTT.

This clonotype was counted between two and nine times. The CDR3 DNA sequence: TGTGCCAGCAGTTACTTTACTAGTCCCCTGGGCCATGAGCAGTTCTTC. Translating it yields CASSYFTSPLGHEQFF. This chain uses TRBV6-5 with TRBJ2-1, with D possibly being TRBD2 (5 bases). This CDR3 spans 16 amino acids. Germline CDR1 MNHEY, CDR2 SVGAGI. The germline V and J ends were trimmed by 1 base and 8 bases, with 18 bases remaining between them.

Ten or more counts support this clonotype. The V gene is TRBV12-3 or TRBV12-4, the J gene TRBJ2-2, with D perhaps matching TRBD1 (6 bases). This CDR3 contains 13 residues. V lost 7 bases and J 8 bases, leaving 14 bases between the germline ends. The CDR3 loop reads CASTQGTPGELFF. DNA of the CDR3: TGTGCCAGCACGCAGGGGACACCGGGGGAGCTGTTTTTT.

This clonotype appeared a few times. The CDR3 is CASSGRGYTF. The CDR3 coding sequence is TGTGCCAGCAGTGGGAGAGGCTACACCTTC. The rearrangement uses TRBV6-6 and TRBJ1-2; D is unclear. The V gene's germline CDR1 is MNHNY and CDR2 SVGAGI (reference sequence). V was pared by 5 bases and J by 8 bases, with 6 bases between. The CDR3 consists of 10 residues.

This clonotype occurred a few times. The chain has TRBV5-1 and TRBJ2-5; TRBD2 is a possible D gene (6 bases). V was shortened by 3 bases and J by 5 bases, with 26 bases between the two germline ends. Germline V gives CDR1 SGHRS, CDR2 YFSETQ. The CDR3 contains 18 residues. The DNA for the CDR3 is TGCGCCAGCAGCTCAGGAAGTTCCAGTCTCCTCGGGGGTGAGACCCAGTACTTC. This codes for CASSSGSSSLLGGETQYF.

This clonotype was detected a few times. V is TRBV12-3 or TRBV12-4 and J is TRBJ2-3; TRBD1 or TRBD2 may be the D gene (7 bases each). V was cut by 6 bases and J by 3 bases, with 16 bases left in between. This CDR3 spans 15 amino acids. The CDR3 loop reads CASSRGDRITDTQYF. DNA for the CDR3: TGTGCCAGCAGCCGGGGGGACAGAATAACAGATACGCAGTATTTT.

The rearrangement uses TRBV11-3 and TRBJ2-2; D gene uncertain. This CDR3 has 14 amino acids. Germline assignment: CDR1 SGHNT and CDR2 YENEEA. The V gene lost 0 bases and the J gene lost 6 bases, with 8 bases spanning the gap. The CDR3 is CASSLDGEAGELFF. Written as DNA, the CDR3 is TGTGCCAGCAGCTTAGATGGGGAAGCCGGGGAGCTGTTTTTT.

This clonotype was seen ten or more times. This chain joins TRBV5-8 and TRBJ2-1, with 10 nucleotides matching TRBD2. Germline V gene data show CDR1 as SGHTS and CDR2 as YDEGEE. V gave up 7 bases and J gave up 4 bases; unmatched junction bases: 5. CDR3 length: 14 residues. CDR3 sequence (DNA): TGTGCCAGCGTGCTAGCGGGAGTGTACAATGAGCAGTTCTTC. The encoded protein is CASVLAGVYNEQFF. The variable domain in full, completed from reference TRBV5-8 and TRBJ2-1, reads EAGVTQSPTHLIKTRGQQATLRCSPISGHTSVYWYQQALGLGLQFLLWYDEGEERNRGNFPPRFSGRQFPNYSSELNVNALELEDSALYLCASVLAGVYNEQFFGPGTRLTVL.

This clonotype was seen a handful of times. The chain has TRBV12-3 or TRBV12-4 and TRBJ2-3, with no clear D. The ends were cut back, 2 bases at V and 1 base at J, with 7 bases in the middle. The CDR3 loop spans 14 amino acids. CDR3 in DNA: TGTGCCAGCAGTTTATGGGCAGGCACAGATACGCAGTATTTT. Encoded protein: CASSLWAGTDTQYF.

This clonotype was observed a handful of times. The J gene is TRBJ2-2, the V gene TRBV7-2; possible D gene TRBD1, 6 bases. The CDR3 has 16 amino acids. Looked up from germline, CDR1 is SGHTA and CDR2 is FQGNSA. V dropped 8 bases and J dropped 4 bases, with 20 bases sitting between them. The CDR3 reads CASQPQGMVSTGELFF. The CDR3 region has the DNA TGTGCCAGCCAACCTCAGGGGATGGTTAGCACCGGGGAGCTGTTTTTT.

The chain combines TRBV5-1 with TRBJ2-3; 7 nucleotides line up with TRBD2. The J segment lost 0 bases and the V segment lost 4 bases, leaving 5 bases of the junction unmatched. This CDR3 is built from 15 residues. CDR1 is SGHRS, CDR2 YFSETQ, per germline. The CDR3 DNA reads TGCGCCAGCAGCCTGACTAGCCTCAGCACAGATACGCAGTATTTT. It specifies CASSLTSLSTDTQYF. Full variable domain (outside the CDR3, taken from reference TRBV5-1 and TRBJ2-3): KAGVTQTPRYLIKTRGQQVTLSCSPISGHRSVSWYQQTPGQGLQFLFEYFSETQRNKGNFPGRFSGRQFSNSRSEMNVSTLELGDSALYLCASSLTSLSTDTQYFGPGTRLTVL.